This T cell receptor (beta chain) was sequenced for a study of blood T cells in healthy people across ages. Across the study: Capture via template switching afforded approximately one barcoded beta molecule per two T cells.

Study findings and constraints: Roughly linearly, TCR beta diversity per million T cells fell as age increased.

Germline V lookup: CDR1 SGHRS, CDR2 YFSETQ. The CDR3 runs to 15 residues. V lost 0 bases and J 1 base, leaving 9 bases between the germline ends. It was roughly 10 milliliters of peripheral blood that were drawn from each donor. Combining a sample-barcoded 5' primer with a J-beta primer mix, a second PCR ran for roughly 6 to 12 cycles. TCRdb reprocessed the 5' RACE reads with MiXCR, giving one entry per CDR3 protein. The data show approximately 780,000 distinct CDR3 sequences, roughly 24% seen once. This clonotype came up a few times. Its specificity is unknown. Another study also made use of these data, one on T cells of mothers and their children. That paper states: Each donor was one of three healthy Caucasian mothers or one of their six children.

The sequenced sample consisted of blood. The rearrangement uses TRBV5-1 and TRBJ2-3; D may be TRBD1 or TRBD2 (5 bases each). The receptor's source is a boy between 10 and 17 years old in good health. CDR3 DNA: TGCGCCAGCAGCTTGGTTTCGGGGCGCACAGATACGCAGTATTTT. Translating it yields CASSLVSGRTDTQYF.